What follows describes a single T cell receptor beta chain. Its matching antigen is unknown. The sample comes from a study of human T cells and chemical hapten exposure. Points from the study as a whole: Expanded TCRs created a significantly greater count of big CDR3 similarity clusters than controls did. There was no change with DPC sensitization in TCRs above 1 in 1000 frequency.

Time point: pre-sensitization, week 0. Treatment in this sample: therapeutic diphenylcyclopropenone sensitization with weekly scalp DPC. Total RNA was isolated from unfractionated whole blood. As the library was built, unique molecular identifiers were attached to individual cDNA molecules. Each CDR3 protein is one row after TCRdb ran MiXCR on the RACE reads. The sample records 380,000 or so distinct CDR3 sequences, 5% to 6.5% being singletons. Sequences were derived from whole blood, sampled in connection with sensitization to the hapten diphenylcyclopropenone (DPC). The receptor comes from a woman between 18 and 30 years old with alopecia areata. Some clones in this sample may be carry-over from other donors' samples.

The CDR3 region has the DNA TGTGCCAGCAGCCCGGCGGCAGTAAGAGGGTCCGGGGAGCTGTTTTTT. It codes for CASSPAAVRGSGELFF. The chain joins TRBV5-4 to TRBJ2-2, with TRBD2 as a possible D gene (5 bases). The CDR3 loop spans 16 amino acids. Germline loops: CDR1 SGHNT, CDR2 YYREEE (reference sequence). V dropped 4 bases and J dropped 6 bases, with 19 bases sitting between them.